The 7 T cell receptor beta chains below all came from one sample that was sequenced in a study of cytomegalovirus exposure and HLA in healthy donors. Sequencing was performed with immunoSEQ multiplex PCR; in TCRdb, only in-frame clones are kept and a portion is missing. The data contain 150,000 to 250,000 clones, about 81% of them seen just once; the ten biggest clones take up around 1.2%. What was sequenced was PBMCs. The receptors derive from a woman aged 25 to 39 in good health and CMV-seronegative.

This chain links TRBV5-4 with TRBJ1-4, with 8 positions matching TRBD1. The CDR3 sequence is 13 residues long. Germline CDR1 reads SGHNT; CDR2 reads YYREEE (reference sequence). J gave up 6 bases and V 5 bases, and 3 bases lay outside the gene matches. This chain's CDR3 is CASSPGQDEKLFF. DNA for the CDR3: TGTGCCAGCAGTCCGGGACAGGATGAAAAACTGTTTTTT.

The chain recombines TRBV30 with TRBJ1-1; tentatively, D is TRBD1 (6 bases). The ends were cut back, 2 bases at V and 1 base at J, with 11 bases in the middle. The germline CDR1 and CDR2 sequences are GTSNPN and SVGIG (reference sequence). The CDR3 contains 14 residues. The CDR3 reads CAWSPDRWNTEAFF. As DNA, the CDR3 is TGTGCCTGGAGTCCGGACAGATGGAACACTGAAGCTTTCTTT.

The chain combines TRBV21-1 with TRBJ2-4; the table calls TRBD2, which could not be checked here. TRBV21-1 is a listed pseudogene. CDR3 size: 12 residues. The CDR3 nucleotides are TGTGCCAGCAGCAAAGCTGCGGGAAAACAGTACTTC. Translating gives CASSKAAGKQYF.

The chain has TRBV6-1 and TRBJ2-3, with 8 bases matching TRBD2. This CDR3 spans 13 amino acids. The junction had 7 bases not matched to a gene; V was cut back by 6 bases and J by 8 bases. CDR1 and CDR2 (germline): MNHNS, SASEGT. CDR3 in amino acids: CASSKRGPGTQYF. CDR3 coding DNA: TGTGCCAGCAGCAAGCGGGGGCCTGGTACGCAGTATTTT.

CDR3 protein: CASSQSLTASSYEQYF. CDR3 in DNA: TGCGCCAGCAGCCAGTCCCTGACAGCGAGCTCCTACGAGCAGTACTTC. This chain links TRBV4-1 with TRBJ2-7, with a possible D match to TRBD1 (5 bases). This CDR3 region has 16 residues. The germline CDR1 and CDR2 sequences are MGHRA and YSYEKL. Trimming cost V 3 bases and J 0 bases, with 15 bases left between them.

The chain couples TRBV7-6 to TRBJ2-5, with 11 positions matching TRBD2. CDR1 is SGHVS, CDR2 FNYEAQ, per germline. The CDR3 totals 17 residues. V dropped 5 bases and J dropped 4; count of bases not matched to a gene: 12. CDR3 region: CASSPQWLAGGGETQYF. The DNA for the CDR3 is TGTGCCAGCAGCCCTCAGTGGCTAGCGGGAGGAGGAGAGACCCAGTACTTC.

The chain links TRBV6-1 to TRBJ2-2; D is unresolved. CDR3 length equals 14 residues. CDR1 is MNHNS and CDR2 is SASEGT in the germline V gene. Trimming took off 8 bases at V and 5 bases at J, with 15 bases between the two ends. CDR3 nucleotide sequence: TGTGCCAGCGTACGCATAGCCCTAACCGGGGAGCTGTTTTTT. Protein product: CASVRIALTGELFF.